The rows below give T cell receptor beta chains drawn from one sample of a study of blood T cell repertoires in COVID-19. Sequencing was performed with immunoSEQ multiplex PCR; in TCRdb, only in-frame clones are kept and a portion is missing. The sample consists of under 150,000 clones, 80% of them appearing once. Sequencing was performed on peripheral blood. These receptors were collected from a man in his sixties with active or convalescent COVID-19. Both conserved end residues are part of each CDR3. The order of the fields is J gene, V gene, CDR3 protein.

TRBJ2-7	TRBV6-5	CASSYEPRGHEQYF
TRBJ1-1	TRBV7-9	CASSLGDRGGAEAFF
TRBJ2-1	TRBV18	CASSPISGTSGRGAYNEQFF
TRBJ2-2	TRBV9	CASSLGLAVTGELFF
TRBJ2-2	TRBV5-1	CASSSTSGFTGELFF
TRBJ1-2	TRBV5-1	CASRPDSYGYTF
TRBJ2-7	TRBV5-1	CASSLAISGRTSYEQYF
TRBJ1-3	TRBV9	CASSVGEVSGNTIYF
TRBJ1-2	TRBV30	CAWSAGTGKASTF
TRBJ2-1	TRBV29-1	CSVAGTSGRGINEQFF